The clone carrying this T cell receptor beta chain was observed a few times. The antigen is not known. The data are from a study of T cells in Graves' hyperthyroidism and ophthalmopathy. There were TCR beta CDR3 regions amplified from RNA transcripts. The HTBI set primed first-round TCR CDR3 RT-PCR. TCRdb reprocessed the multiplex PCR reads via MiXCR and lists one record per CDR3 protein. This table has about 400,000 distinct CDR3 sequences, around 15% appearing once. Findings and limits, study-wide: Ophthalmopathy was distinguished from stable hyperthyroidism by 13 V-J signatures.

Trimming removed 4 bases from V and 11 bases from J, with 15 bases in between. This CDR3 is built from 13 residues. The germline gives CDR1 SGHTA, CDR2 FQGNSA. The chain couples TRBV7-2 to TRBJ1-5; D perhaps matches TRBD1 (6 bases). The sample was blood. This TCR derives from a woman aged 60 to 75 with Graves' ophthalmopathy. CDR3 sequence: CASSSTGNGAQHF. In nucleotides, the CDR3 is TGTGCCAGCAGCTCGACAGGCAATGGGGCCCAGCATTTT.